This T cell receptor beta chain was recovered during a study of cytomegalovirus exposure and HLA in healthy donors. The donors, nominally healthy at sampling, likely had unrecorded immune exposures. Use of 60 Vbeta and 13 Jbeta primers characterized the PCR. TCRdb's table, derived via immunoSEQ multiplex PCR, lists solely in-frame clones and lacks some. The sample contains 150,000 to 200,000 clones, around 78% of which appear only once. Of note for this clone: Antigen unknown.

Germline V gene lookup returns CDR1 LNHDA and CDR2 SQIVND (reference sequence). The junction had 9 bases not matched to a gene; V was cut back by 3 bases and J by 3 bases. The CDR3 contains 16 residues. Study findings and constraints: In a later analysis, V- and J-gene trimming of beta chains associated with a DCLRE1C missense variant, replicated independently. Later findings reportedly placed an Asian-associated ancestry cluster below the approximately 630-donor mean for N-insertions.

Sequencing was performed on PBMCs. The source of this sequence is a man between 18 and 29 years old in good health and CMV-seronegative. The chain couples TRBV19 to TRBJ2-7; TRBD2 matches 9 bases. The CDR3 coding sequence is TGTGCCAGTAGTATCGTTGGTAGCGGGGGAAACTACGAGCAGTACTTC. Translating it yields CASSIVGSGGNYEQYF.